This entry describes one T cell receptor beta chain. This sample was included in a study of cytomegalovirus exposure and HLA in healthy donors. With 60 Vbeta and 13 Jbeta primers, the PCR was carried out. The table came from immunoSEQ multiplex PCR; TCRdb's copy has only in-frame clones and leaves some out. The sample holds roughly 190,000 clones, about 83% seen once. This CDR3 is 15 amino acids long. The germline V gene has CDR1 MNHEY and CDR2 SVGAGI. V dropped 2 bases and J dropped 9; count of bases not matched to a gene: 8. When sampled, the donors appeared nominally healthy, though they likely had unrecorded immune exposures.

This receptor was identified in a middle-aged man in good health and CMV-seropositive. J is TRBJ2-1 and V is TRBV6-5; 9 bases agree with TRBD2. The specimen sequenced was PBMCs. Written as DNA, the CDR3 is TGTGCCAGCAGTTACGGGGCGGGAGGGCTTGTTGAGCAGTTCTTC. Translated, it gives CASSYGAGGLVEQFF.